This T cell receptor beta chain is drawn from a study of blood T cells in healthy people across ages. The CDR3 runs 17 residues. Trimming took 3 bases from V and 3 from J; bases not matched to a gene: 12. Germline loops: CDR1 DFQATT, CDR2 SNEGSKA (reference sequence). Whole-study results and caveats: Unsorted PBMCs ruled out conclusive naive versus antigen-experienced comparison.

This clonotype was recorded only once. The target antigen is unknown. A J-beta primer mix and a sample-barcoded 5' primer were used in a second PCR of about 7 to 11 cycles. TCRdb independently ran MiXCR on the 5' RACE reads; one entry per CDR3 protein. The repertoire has some 760,000 distinct CDR3 sequences, about 25% of them found once; the top ten carry under 4.5%. Caucasian, healthy and from Russia, the donors were aged between 6 and 90. These data were also reused for a study on T cells of mothers and their children. This second study notes: Each child gave 2.5 million to 3.5 million TCR beta CDR3 reads (each mother, over 8.5 million).

Sequences were obtained from blood. This TCR was sampled from a boy younger than 18 in good health. V gene TRBV20-1 combines with J gene TRBJ1-4; 8 positions match TRBD1. The CDR3 region is CSARVSRQGRSNEKLFF. CDR3 sequence (DNA): TGCAGTGCTAGGGTCTCAAGACAGGGGAGGTCTAATGAAAAACTGTTTTTT.